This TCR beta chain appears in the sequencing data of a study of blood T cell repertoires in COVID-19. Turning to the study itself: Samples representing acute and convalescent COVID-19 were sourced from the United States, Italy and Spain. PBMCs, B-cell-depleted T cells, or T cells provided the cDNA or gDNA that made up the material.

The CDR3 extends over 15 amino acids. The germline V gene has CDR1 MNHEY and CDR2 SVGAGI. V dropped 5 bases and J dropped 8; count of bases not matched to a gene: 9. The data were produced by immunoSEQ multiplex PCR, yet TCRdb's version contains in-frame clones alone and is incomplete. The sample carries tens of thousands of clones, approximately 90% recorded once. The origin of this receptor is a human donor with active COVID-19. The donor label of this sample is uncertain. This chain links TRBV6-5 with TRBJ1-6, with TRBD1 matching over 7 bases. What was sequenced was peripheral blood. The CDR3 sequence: CASSPGTAQDSPLHF. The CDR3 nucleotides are TGTGCCAGCAGTCCTGGGACAGCCCAAGATTCACCCCTCCACTTT.